This TCR beta chain was recorded in a study of T cell responses to AZD1222 COVID-19 vaccine. Overall study findings and caveats: An increase in Spike-specific TCR breadth and depth was observed after two AZD1222 doses. The sample set comprised mostly white British donors with more females, and clonal diversity was possibly underestimated.

Here immunoSEQ multiplex PCR was the method, and the copy in TCRdb shows in-frame clones only, minus some. The sample has 100,000 or so clones, approximately 91% seen once; the top ten hold 13%. As concerns this clone: Its antigen remains unknown.

The germline V and J ends were trimmed by 1 base and 3 bases, with 1 base remaining between them. Germline V gives CDR1 SNHLY, CDR2 FYNNEI. The CDR3 covers 11 residues. The chain links TRBV2 to TRBJ2-7; D not certain. Sequences were derived from peripheral blood, sampled on day 0 of AZD1222 vaccination. The sequence derives from an adult in good health. This chain's CDR3 is CASSEGYEQYF. The CDR3, as DNA: TGTGCCAGCAGTGAAGGCTACGAGCAGTACTTC. The variable domain in full, completed from reference TRBV2 and TRBJ2-7, reads EPEVTQTPSHQVTQMGQEVILRCVPISNHLYFYWYRQILGQKVEFLVSFYNNEISEKSEIFDDQFSVERPDGSNFTLKIRSTKLEDSAMYFCASSEGYEQYFGPGTRLTVT.